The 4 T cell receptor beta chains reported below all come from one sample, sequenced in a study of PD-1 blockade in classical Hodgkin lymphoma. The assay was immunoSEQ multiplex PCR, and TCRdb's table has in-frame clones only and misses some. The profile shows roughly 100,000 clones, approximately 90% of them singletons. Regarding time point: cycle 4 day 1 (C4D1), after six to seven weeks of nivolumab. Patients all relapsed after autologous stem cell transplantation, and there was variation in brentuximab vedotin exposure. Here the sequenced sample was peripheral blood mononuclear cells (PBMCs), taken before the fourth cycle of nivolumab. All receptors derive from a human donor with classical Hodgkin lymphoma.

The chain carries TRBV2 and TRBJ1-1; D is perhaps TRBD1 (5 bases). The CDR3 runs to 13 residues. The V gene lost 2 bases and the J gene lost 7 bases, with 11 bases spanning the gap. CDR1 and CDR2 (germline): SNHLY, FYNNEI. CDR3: CASSESGEGEAFF. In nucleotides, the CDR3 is TGTGCCAGCAGTGAATCGGGGGAGGGTGAAGCTTTCTTT.

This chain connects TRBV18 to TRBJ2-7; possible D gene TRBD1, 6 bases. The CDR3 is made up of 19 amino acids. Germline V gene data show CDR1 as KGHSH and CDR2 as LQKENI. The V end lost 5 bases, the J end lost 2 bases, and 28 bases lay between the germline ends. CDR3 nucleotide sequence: TGTGCCAGCTCATCCCAGGACCAAGCTTACAGGGATTTAACCTACGAGCAGTACTTC. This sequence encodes CASSSQDQAYRDLTYEQYF.

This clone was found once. This chain's CDR3 is CASKLGQGNNQPQHF. CDR3 nucleotide sequence: TGTGCCAGCAAACTAGGACAGGGCAACAATCAGCCCCAGCATTTT. The rearrangement joins TRBV6-5 to TRBJ1-5; 8 positions match TRBD1. The germline gives CDR1 MNHEY, CDR2 SVGAGI. Trimming at V came to 7 bases and at J to 3 bases, leaving 8 bases not matched to a gene. The length of the CDR3 is 15 residues.

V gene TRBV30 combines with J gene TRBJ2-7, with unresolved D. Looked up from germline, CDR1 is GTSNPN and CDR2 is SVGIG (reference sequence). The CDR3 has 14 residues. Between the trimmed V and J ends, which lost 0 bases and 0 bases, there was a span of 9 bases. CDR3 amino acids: CAWSVLGSSYEQYF. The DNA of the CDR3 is TGTGCCTGGAGTGTATTGGGGTCCTCCTACGAGCAGTACTTC.